This T cell receptor (beta chain) emerged from a study of CD8 T cells in ankylosing spondylitis. Study-wide results and caveats: Disease-linked clones were reportedly significantly enriched in matched ankylosing spondylitis synovial fluid. There was a TCR beta motif, made of roughly eight highly homologous variants, that appeared characteristic of ankylosing spondylitis blood.

By quantitative 5'-RACE with molecular barcodes, the TCR beta libraries were made. TCRdb re-derived calls from the 5' RACE reads in MiXCR, one entry per CDR3 protein. The repertoire holds a few hundred thousand distinct CDR3 sequences, with 20% to 25% as singletons. For this clonotype: Antigen unknown.

CDR3 size: 16 residues. CDR1 GTSNPN and CDR2 SVGIG come from the germline V gene (reference sequence). J was trimmed by 9 bases and V by 0 bases; bases with no gene match: 16. The chain couples TRBV30 to TRBJ2-5; 7 bases line up with TRBD2. Sequencing used blood, either unsorted or a sorted T cell fraction (not recorded which). This TCR was sampled from a male donor with ankylosing spondylitis or in good health (not recorded which). This chain's CDR3 is CAWSVAGLLAREAQYF. CDR3 nucleotides: TGTGCCTGGAGTGTCGCTGGCCTGCTCGCACGGGAGGCCCAGTACTTC.